This TCR beta chain is from a study of cytomegalovirus exposure and HLA in healthy donors (TCRdb year 2017). About the study as a whole: An earlier analysis of roughly 610 of the donors reported approximately 280 Gb of sequence data and 95 million to 120 million unique TCR beta sequences obtained from roughly 170 million T cells. Roughly 300 gigabases of sequencing data and tens of millions of unique TCR sequences were included in an early release covering around 600 HLA-typed donors. To decide whether each TCR beta V gene segment behaved as functional or pseudogenic, an earlier analysis of some 600 of the donors relied on high-throughput TCR beta sequencing. To predict cytomegalovirus infection status, the study combined high-throughput TCR immunosequencing, statistical association of individual TCRs with disease status, and machine learning. Donor age, sex, ethnicity and CMV serostatus were collected together with the repertoire data. Typing coverage varied by locus: about 620-630 donors for A, B, C, DRB1 and DQB1; roughly 560 for DQA1; about 600 for DPA1; roughly 450 for DPB1. Of the roughly 430 genotyped donors, around 81% fell in the genetic ancestry cluster associated with self-reported Caucasian donors. All discovery cohort repertoires had been generated on a single sequencing platform. The study aimed to test whether signatures of past pathogen exposure could be identified by cataloging public T cell receptors. Among roughly 400 genotyped donors of the cohort, an average of around 240,000 unique TCR beta nucleotide sequences were sequenced per donor, around 20% of them non-productive. A later analysis re-analyzed previously published TCR beta repertoires from hundreds of donors and added high-resolution HLA genotyping to study TCR occurrence patterns. Class I and class II HLA loci were covered by the typing at four-digit resolution. Roughly five DR-DQ haplotypes were treated as single units for association and clustering because of strong linkage in the cohort. In addition to the first cohort of 666 subjects, a separate validation cohort of 130 or so different subjects was used. The study used immunosequencing to profile the T cell repertoires of 666 subjects and linked those repertoires to cytomegalovirus serostatus. The later analysis used no new phenotypic data to find candidate immune exposures, relying instead on TCR beta sequences and their occurrence across donors. A later genetic analysis used genome-wide SNP genotypes for 398 of the 666 donors, treating that subset as a discovery cohort.

Trimmed from V: 6 bases; trimmed from J: 1 base; junction bases lacking a gene match: 3. Its CDR3 holds 14 amino acids, cysteine through phenylalanine. Here the CDR3 DNA is all that survives: 42 bases in frame from base 1. The germline V gene gives CDR1 as KGHSH and CDR2 as LQKENI. Of note for this clone: The antigen this receptor binds is unknown. No clone much larger than this one lies a single base away; base qualities are absent.

Receptors were amplified or captured by the immunoSEQ multiplex PCR assay. For the multiplex PCR, a mixture combining 60 forward primers for TCR Vbeta segments and 13 reverse primers for TCR Jbeta segments was used. Amplification of the CDR3 region of rearranged TCR beta genes was performed with a multiplex PCR assay on genomic DNA. Amplified TCR beta libraries were sequenced as 87-base-pair reads on the Illumina HiSeq System. On the study's bioinformatics: A later analysis counted 75 million to 100 million unique TCR beta chains across the 700 or so repertoires, and roughly 11 million of these chains were shared by at least two donors. Raw reads were error-corrected and collapsed into unique sequences with a nearest-neighbor algorithm that merged closely related sequences to remove PCR and sequencing errors. V, D and J gene segments were assigned by aligning CDR3 sequences to IMGT reference sequences. For a sequence to be retained, a match of at least six nucleotides to both a V gene segment and a J gene segment was required. A rearrangement counted as productive if the CDR3 had no stop codons and remained in frame with V and J, and every other rearrangement counted as non-productive. CDR3 was defined according to IMGT convention as the region running from the second conserved V-encoded cysteine to the conserved J-encoded phenylalanine. The earlier analysis of roughly 590 of the donors excluded sequences that lacked an unambiguous match to a single V gene segment. An earlier analysis of a few hundred of the donors classified V segments as functional when productive rearrangements were above 56.7% and as segregating when the standard deviation between donors was above 5%. A statistical classification framework was built to diagnose cytomegalovirus status from the catalog of TCR beta chain sequences. In a later analysis, V and J genes were assigned by comparing TCR nucleotide sequences against IMGT/GENE-DB human TR gene sequences. The TCRdist pipeline was used in a later analysis to assign CDR3 sequences and most-parsimonious VDJ recombination scenarios. A later analysis defined each TCR beta chain by its CDR3 amino acid sequence plus V-gene family, and excluded reads lacking a unique V-gene family. As a way to deal with suspected cross-contamination and a sequencing artifact, a later analysis dropped nearly 600 nucleotide sequences that were highly shared and had low generation probability. For each public chain, a later analysis derived a clonal expansion index from normalized ranks of inferred template counts within each repertoire. A later analysis computed generation probabilities with a VDJ recombination model fitted to out-of-frame rearrangements, and checked the results against IGoR. Hypergeometric tests were used in a later analysis to score TCR-TCR, TCR-HLA and TCR-CMV co-occurrence, with a repertoire-size bias correction applied to the TCR pairs. False discovery rates were estimated in a later analysis by permuting HLA or CMV assignments 20 times. In a later analysis, co-occurring TCRs were grouped using DBSCAN, with TCRdist sequence similarity added in when clustering inside HLA-allele-positive subsets. Co-occurrence clustering excluded repertoires with fewer than 30,000 or more than 120,000 public chains, plus five with anomalous nucleotide sharing. In its TCRdb copy, this immuneACCESS table keeps in-frame sequences only and misses some clones. Where compared with another copy, unresolved V genes explain less than half of these, and the others have no known cause. V, J and clone size were drawn from that table, and D and trimming were deduced from the DNA. This sample is represented by over 150,000 clones; roughly 76% of them were singletons. The ten largest clonotypes hold less than 15% of the sample.

Results the study describes overall, beyond this receptor: A later analysis found that TCR association rates varied across HLA loci, with DRB1 alleles showing the most associated TCRs and HLA-C alleles the fewest. When HLA alleles, especially DR and DQ, strongly co-occurred, TCR associations were difficult to assign to individual alleles. In a later analysis, several top co-occurrence clusters were reported to appear linked to parvovirus B19, influenza, CMV and Epstein-Barr virus. Because counts were too low, around 18 rarely observed V segments, including chromosome 9 orphons, were left out of the earlier analysis of several hundred of the donors. The classifier was reported to diagnose cytomegalovirus status with high specificity and sensitivity in both the original and validation cohorts. A further reported finding was that TCR beta sequences accurately predicted the HLA-A and HLA-B alleles for most subjects in the first cohort. In this cohort, only TCR beta chains were sequenced, and detectable features were limited by the absence of alpha or paired-chain data. Compared with the approximately 710-donor mean, donors in an Asian-associated ancestry cluster had fewer N-insertions in productive TCRs, according to a later genetic analysis. The 87-base-pair reads could not distinguish some IMGT-functional V segments, including TRBV6-2 and TRBV6-3, so those segments were excluded. A cluster of highly shared sequence variants was judged likely to be a technical artifact of the sequencing pipeline. V-gene and J-gene trimming of TCR beta chains was associated with a missense DCLRE1C variant in a later genetic analysis, and the association was replicated in an independent cohort. For the cohort, immune exposure information was limited to CMV serostatus. An earlier analysis of 587 of the donors showed that most TCR beta V segments appeared in productive rearrangements either about 87% or about 30% of the time, which broadly matched IMGT annotations. In vitro tests confirmed that a few of the cytomegalovirus-associated TCR beta chains recognize cytomegalovirus antigens. Specific HLA alleles were associated with 15,000 to 20,000 TCR beta sequences at a false discovery rate of 0.05 in a later analysis. Most TCR sequences were seen in very few donors, while some public TCRs were found in many individuals. According to a later analysis, most CMV-associated TCR beta chains appeared to be HLA-restricted, and the HLA associations seemed to be driven largely by CMV exposure. HLA typing was unavailable for some donors at each locus, so association tests used only the typed subset. The authors suggested that the approach could potentially be generalized to other disease states and immunological phenotypes. Roughly uniform sequencing depth across donors was assumed in presence/absence analyses, although this assumption may not hold. In the study, about 150 TCR beta chains were listed as associated with cytomegalovirus. In a later analysis, HLA-associated TCR beta chains showed more clonal expansion and lower generation probabilities than non-associated chains that were equally common. Correlated functional status among segregating V segments might reflect linkage disequilibrium, but an unknown experimental factor could not be ruled out.

In total, roughly 710 healthy bone marrow donors made up the cohort. Cohort members were all nominally healthy when sampled, although unrecorded immune exposures were likely present. The donor was CMV seronegative and belonged to the group of more than 300 seronegative cohort members. Each donor provided a peripheral blood sample, and peripheral blood mononuclear cells were used for TCR beta sequencing. The Qiagen DNeasy Blood Extraction Kit was used to extract genomic DNA from the blood cell samples. Sequencing used PBMCs. The V and J genes are TRBV18 and TRBJ2-3, with TRBD2 identical over 8 junction bases. The origin of this receptor is a woman aged 50 to 60 in good health and CMV-seronegative. The bases read TGTGCCAGCTCCCTCGGGGGGGGCACAGATACGCAGTATTTT. Translation gives CASSLGGGTDTQYF. With the portions outside the CDR3 filled from the reference TRBV18 and TRBJ2-3 genes, the complete variable region becomes NAGVMQNPRHLVRRRGQEARLRCSPMKGHSHVYWYRQLPEEGLKFMVYLQKENIIDESGMPKERFSAEFPKEGPSILRIQQVVRGDSAAYFCASSLGGGTDTQYFGPGTRLTVL.